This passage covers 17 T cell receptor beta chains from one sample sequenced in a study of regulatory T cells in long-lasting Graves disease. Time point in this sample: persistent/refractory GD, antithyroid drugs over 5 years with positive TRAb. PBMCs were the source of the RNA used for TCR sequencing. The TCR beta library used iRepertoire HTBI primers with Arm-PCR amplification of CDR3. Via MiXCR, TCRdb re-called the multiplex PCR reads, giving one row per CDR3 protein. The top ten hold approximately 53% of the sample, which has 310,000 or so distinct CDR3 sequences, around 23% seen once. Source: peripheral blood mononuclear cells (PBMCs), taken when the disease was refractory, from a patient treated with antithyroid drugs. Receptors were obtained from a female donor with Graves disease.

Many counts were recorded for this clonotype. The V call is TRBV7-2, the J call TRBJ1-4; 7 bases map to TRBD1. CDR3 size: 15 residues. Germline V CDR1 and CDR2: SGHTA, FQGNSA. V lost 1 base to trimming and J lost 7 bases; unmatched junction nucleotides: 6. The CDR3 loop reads CASSLGFGTAEKLFF. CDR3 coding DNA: TGTGCCAGCAGCTTAGGCTTCGGGACAGCTGAAAAACTGTTTTTT.

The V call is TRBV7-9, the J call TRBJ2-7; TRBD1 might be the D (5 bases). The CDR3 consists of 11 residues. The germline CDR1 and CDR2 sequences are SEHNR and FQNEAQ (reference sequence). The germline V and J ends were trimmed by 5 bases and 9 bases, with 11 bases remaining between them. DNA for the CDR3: TGTGCCAGCAGCAAGGACATGGGGCAGTACTTC. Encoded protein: CASSKDMGQYF.

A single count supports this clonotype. CDR3 residues: CASMTYYGYTF. The DNA for the CDR3 is TGTGCCAGCATGACGTACTATGGCTACACCTTC. The gene calls are TRBV28 and TRBJ1-2, with D uncertain. Germline CDR1 and CDR2: MDHEN and SYDVKM. This CDR3 region has 11 residues. Trimming pared 7 bases from V and 3 bases from J, leaving 6 bases between.

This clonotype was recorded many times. The CDR3 sequence is CASSQGIYGYTF. CDR3 bases: TGTGCCAGCAGCCAAGGGATCTATGGCTACACCTTC. The genes are TRBV12-3 or TRBV12-4 and TRBJ1-2, with unresolved D. This CDR3 has 12 residues. V lost 6 bases, J lost 4 bases, and 9 bases lay in between.

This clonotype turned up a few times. The CDR3 bases are TGTGCCAGCAGTTTTCGAGGGTCCGGCTACGAGCAGTACTTC. This codes for CASSFRGSGYEQYF. The genes are TRBV27 and TRBJ2-7; TRBD2 might be the D (5 bases). The CDR3 runs 14 residues. Trimming removed 3 bases at V and 3 bases at J, with 12 bases between. CDR1 MNHEY and CDR2 SMNVEV come from the germline V gene (reference sequence).

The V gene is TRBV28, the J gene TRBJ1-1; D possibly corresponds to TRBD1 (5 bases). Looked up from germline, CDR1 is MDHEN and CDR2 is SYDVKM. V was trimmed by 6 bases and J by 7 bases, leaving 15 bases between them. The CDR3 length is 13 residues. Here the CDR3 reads CASRPPLGGEAFF. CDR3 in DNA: TGTGCCAGCAGACCCCCTCTGGGGGGTGAAGCTTTCTTT.

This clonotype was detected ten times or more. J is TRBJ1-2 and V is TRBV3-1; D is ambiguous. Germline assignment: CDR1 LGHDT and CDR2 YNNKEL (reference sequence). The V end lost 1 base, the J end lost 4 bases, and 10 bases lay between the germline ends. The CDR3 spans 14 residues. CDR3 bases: TGTGCCAGCAGCCAAGGACCAGCGATCTATGGCTACACCTTC. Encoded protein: CASSQGPAIYGYTF.

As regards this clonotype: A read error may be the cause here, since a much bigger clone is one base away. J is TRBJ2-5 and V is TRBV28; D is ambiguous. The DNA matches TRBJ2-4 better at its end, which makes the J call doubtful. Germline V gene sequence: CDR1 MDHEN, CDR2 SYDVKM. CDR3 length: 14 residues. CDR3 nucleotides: TGTGCCAGCAGTCTTACAATGGCCAAAAACATTCAGTACTTC. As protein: CASSLTMAKNIQYF.

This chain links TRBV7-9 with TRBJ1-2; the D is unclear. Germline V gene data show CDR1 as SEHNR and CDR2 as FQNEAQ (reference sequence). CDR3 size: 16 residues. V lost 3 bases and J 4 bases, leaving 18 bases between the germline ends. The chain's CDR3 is CASSFDGSGTIYGYTF. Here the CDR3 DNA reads TGTGCCAGCAGCTTCGACGGGAGCGGAACAATCTATGGCTACACCTTC.

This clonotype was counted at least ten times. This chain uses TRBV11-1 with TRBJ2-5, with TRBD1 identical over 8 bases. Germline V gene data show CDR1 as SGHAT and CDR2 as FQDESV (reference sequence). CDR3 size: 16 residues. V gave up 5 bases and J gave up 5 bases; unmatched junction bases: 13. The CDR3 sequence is CASSPGDRRFEETQYF. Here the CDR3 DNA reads TGTGCCAGCAGCCCTGGGGACAGGCGGTTCGAGGAGACCCAGTACTTC.

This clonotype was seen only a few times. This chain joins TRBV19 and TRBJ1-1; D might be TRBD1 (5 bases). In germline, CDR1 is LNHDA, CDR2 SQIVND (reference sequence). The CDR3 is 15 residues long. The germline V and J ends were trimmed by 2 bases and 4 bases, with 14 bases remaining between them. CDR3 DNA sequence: TGTGCCAGTAGTATATGGGGGAACGGGGCCACTGAAGCTTTCTTT. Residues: CASSIWGNGATEAFF.

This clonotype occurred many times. The CDR3 protein is CASSAGQNYGYTF. In DNA form, the CDR3 reads TGTGCCAGCAGCGCGGGACAGAACTATGGCTACACCTTC. The chain recombines TRBV11-2 with TRBJ1-2, with 7 bases identical to TRBD1. V dropped 5 bases and J dropped 2; count of bases not matched to a gene: 2. Germline values: CDR1 SGHAT, CDR2 FQNNGV. This CDR3 has 13 amino acids.

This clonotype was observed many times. As DNA, the CDR3 is TGTGCCAGCAGCTTAGGAAGACAGGGGGTTGGCTACACCTTC. It is translated as CASSLGRQGVGYTF. The gene calls are TRBV7-2 and TRBJ1-2; 9 bases map to TRBD1. V was pared by 1 base and J by 7 bases, with 4 bases of the junction left unmatched. CDR1 and CDR2 (germline): SGHTA, FQGNSA. The CDR3 runs to 14 residues.

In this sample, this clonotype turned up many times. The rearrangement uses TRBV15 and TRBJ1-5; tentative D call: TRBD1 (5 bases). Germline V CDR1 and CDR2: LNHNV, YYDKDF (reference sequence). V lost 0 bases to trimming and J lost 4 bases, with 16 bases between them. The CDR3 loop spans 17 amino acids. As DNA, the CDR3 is TGTGCCACCAGCAGAGATATCGGGGGGAGAGGAAATCAGCCCCAGCATTTT. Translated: CATSRDIGGRGNQPQHF.

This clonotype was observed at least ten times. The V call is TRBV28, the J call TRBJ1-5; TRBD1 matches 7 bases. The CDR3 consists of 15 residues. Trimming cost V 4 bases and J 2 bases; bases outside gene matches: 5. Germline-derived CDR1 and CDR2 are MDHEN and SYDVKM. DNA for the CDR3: TGTGCCAGCAGTTCAGGGGGTGGAGGCAATCAGCCCCAGCATTTT. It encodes CASSSGGGGNQPQHF.

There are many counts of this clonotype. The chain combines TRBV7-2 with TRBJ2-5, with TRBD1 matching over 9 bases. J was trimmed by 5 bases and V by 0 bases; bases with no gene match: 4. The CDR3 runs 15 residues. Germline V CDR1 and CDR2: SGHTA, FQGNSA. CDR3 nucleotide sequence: TGTGCCAGCAGCTTAGCGGGACAGGGATACGAGACCCAGTACTTC. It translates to CASSLAGQGYETQYF.

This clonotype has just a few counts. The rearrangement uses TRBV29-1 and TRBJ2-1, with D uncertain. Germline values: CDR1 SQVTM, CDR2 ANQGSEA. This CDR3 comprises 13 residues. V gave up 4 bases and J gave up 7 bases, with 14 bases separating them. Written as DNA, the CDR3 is TGCAGCGTTGTTCCCAGGCTCGGAAATGAGCAGTTCTTC. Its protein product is CSVVPRLGNEQFF.